The 28 T cell receptor beta chains below come from one sample, sequenced in a study of identical twins. MiXCR was run by TCRdb on the 5' RACE reads, yielding one entry per CDR3 protein. The sample has some 250,000 distinct CDR3 sequences; 6% to 7% are singletons. Separately, the same data were catalogued under a study of T cells expressing NK-cell markers.

The source material was CD8+ T cells sorted from blood. The receptor source for this set is a woman under 30 in good health.

The sample holds a few counts of this clonotype. This chain links TRBV14 with TRBJ2-3, with D perhaps TRBD2 (6 bases). CDR3 length equals 15 residues. V lost 6 bases and J 4 bases, leaving 17 bases between the germline ends. Germline lookup yields CDR1 SGHDN and CDR2 FVKESK. CDR3 sequence reads: CASSSGTWGSDTQYF. DNA for the CDR3: TGTGCCAGCAGTTCCGGGACTTGGGGTTCAGATACGCAGTATTTT. The full variable domain, its missing parts supplied by reference TRBV14 and TRBJ2-3, is EAGVTQFPSHSVIEKGQTVTLRCDPISGHDNLYWYRRVMGKEIKFLLHFVKESKQDESGMPNNRFLAERTGGTYSTLKVQPAELEDSGVYFCASSSGTWGSDTQYFGPGTRLTVL.

In this sample, this clonotype turned up many times. The rearrangement links TRBV12-3 or TRBV12-4 to TRBJ2-7; perhaps TRBD1 as D (5 bases). The CDR3 has 12 amino acids. V gave up 4 bases and J gave up 3 bases, with 7 bases separating them. The DNA of the CDR3 is TGTGCCAGCAGTTGGCAGGGCTACGAGCAGTACTTC. The encoded protein is CASSWQGYEQYF.

The J gene is TRBJ1-5, the V gene TRBV25-1; D ambiguous. V was cut by 2 bases and J by 2 bases, with 13 bases left in between. Germline assignment: CDR1 MGHDK and CDR2 SYGVNS. This CDR3 spans 16 amino acids. In DNA form, the CDR3 reads TGTGCCAGCAGTGAAGCCGACGGAGGTGGCAATCAGCCCCAGCATTTT. As protein: CASSEADGGGNQPQHF.

This clonotype has just a few counts. The chain links TRBV12-3 or TRBV12-4 to TRBJ1-1; 7 bases fit TRBD1. V lost 6 bases to trimming and J lost 1 base; unmatched junction nucleotides: 5. The CDR3 contains 14 residues. The CDR3 loop is CASRETGWNTEAFF. CDR3 nucleotide sequence: TGTGCCAGCAGAGAGACAGGGTGGAACACTGAAGCTTTCTTT.

The rearrangement links TRBV7-9 to TRBJ1-2; tentative D call: TRBD1 (5 bases). Germline V CDR1 and CDR2: SEHNR, FQNEAQ (reference sequence). V shed 1 base and J shed 3 bases, with 12 bases lying between them. There are 15 residues in the CDR3. The CDR3 loop is CASSLDWGSHYGYTF. DNA of the CDR3: TGTGCCAGCAGCTTAGACTGGGGCTCCCACTATGGCTACACCTTC.

This clonotype was counted at least ten times. The rearrangement uses TRBV6-1 and TRBJ2-3; TRBD2 agrees at 12 bases. Germline CDR1 MNHNS, CDR2 SASEGT. The CDR3 is made up of 17 amino acids. Losses at the gene ends were 5 bases for V and 0 bases for J; bases not matched to a gene: 6. CDR3 protein: CASSPLAGGPSTDTQYF. The DNA for the CDR3 is TGTGCCAGCAGTCCCCTAGCGGGGGGGCCTAGCACAGATACGCAGTATTTT.

The table lists this clonotype with a few counts. This chain uses TRBV29-1 with TRBJ2-7; D is uncertain. Between the trimmed V and J ends, which lost 1 base and 6 bases, there was a span of 13 bases. Germline values: CDR1 SQVTM, CDR2 ANQGSEA. The CDR3 is 13 amino acids. CDR3 DNA: TGCAGCGTTGAAGGGTGGGATAGTACCGAGCAGTACTTC. Translated: CSVEGWDSTEQYF.

This chain links TRBV19 with TRBJ2-2, with TRBD2 as a possible D gene (6 bases). Germline V gene lookup returns CDR1 LNHDA and CDR2 SQIVND (reference sequence). This CDR3 region has 15 residues. Trimming removed 8 bases at V and 6 bases at J, with 19 bases between. CDR3 sequence (DNA): TGTGCCAGTTCGGGACTCGCCACGTCGGCCGGGGAGCTGTTTTTT. Translating it yields CASSGLATSAGELFF.

At least ten counts were recorded for this clonotype. The CDR3 DNA follows: TGTGCCAGCAGTTTTATTATCGGACAGCCGACCGGGGAGCTGTTTTTT. Residues: CASSFIIGQPTGELFF. The chain employs TRBV27 and TRBJ2-2; possibly TRBD1 for D (6 bases). CDR3 length equals 16 residues. V was clipped by 3 bases and J by 5 bases, with 16 bases between them. Germline V gives CDR1 MNHEY, CDR2 SMNVEV (reference sequence).

The chain joins TRBV12-3 or TRBV12-4 to TRBJ2-2, with D unclear. Trimming removed 10 bases from V and 4 bases from J, with 10 bases in between. This CDR3 contains 12 residues. CDR3 loop: CANASPTGELFF. The CDR3, as DNA: TGTGCCAACGCCAGTCCCACCGGGGAGCTGTTTTTT.

The sample holds a few counts of this clonotype. V gene TRBV6-6 combines with J gene TRBJ1-2, with 7 bases lining up with TRBD1. The length of the CDR3 is 12 residues. In germline, CDR1 is MNHNY, CDR2 SVGAGI (reference sequence). Unmatched junction bases numbered 5, after V lost 9 bases and J lost 4 bases. The CDR3 nucleotides are TGTGCCAGACCGACAGGGCCCTATGGCTACACCTTC. Translation gives CARPTGPYGYTF.

Ten or more counts support this clonotype. The CDR3 bases are TGCAGTGCTAGACCCCTGTTGACAGGGGGCACTGAAGCTTTCTTT. It is translated as CSARPLLTGGTEAFF. The chain uses TRBV20-1 and TRBJ1-1; TRBD1 agrees at 9 bases. Germline-derived CDR1 and CDR2 are DFQATT and SNEGSKA (reference sequence). The length of the CDR3 is 15 residues. V gave up 2 bases and J gave up 4 bases; unmatched junction bases: 8.

This clonotype was recorded at least ten times. The chain employs TRBV7-9 and TRBJ2-7; no clear D gene. V shed 5 bases and J shed 0 bases, with 8 bases lying between them. This CDR3 has 13 amino acids. Germline lookup yields CDR1 SEHNR and CDR2 FQNEAQ (reference sequence). Here the CDR3 reads CASSGSVSYEQYF. Here the CDR3 DNA reads TGTGCCAGCAGCGGTTCAGTCTCCTACGAGCAGTACTTC.

This clonotype was seen repeatedly, ten times or more. The chain carries TRBV6-2 or TRBV6-3 and TRBJ1-1; D is unresolved. The length of the CDR3 is 16 residues. Trimming removed 4 bases from V and 4 bases from J, with 19 bases in between. Germline values: CDR1 MNHEY, CDR2 SVGEGT. The DNA for the CDR3 is TGTGCCAGCAGTTTAGTGGCCTTAACCTGGGGCACTGAAGCTTTCTTT. It codes for CASSLVALTWGTEAFF.

This clonotype was counted only a few times. The V call is TRBV12-3 or TRBV12-4, the J call TRBJ2-5; weak D call: TRBD2 (7 bases). The ends were cut back, 6 bases at V and 3 bases at J, with 26 bases in the middle. CDR3 length equals 18 residues. The CDR3 DNA is TGTGCCAGCAGCTACGGAGGGGGGGCGAGTCCCGCAGAAGAGACCCAGTACTTC. It codes for CASSYGGGASPAEETQYF.

This clonotype was counted between two and nine times. Mismatch with germline at one junction end may stem from a read error. This chain connects TRBV7-6 to TRBJ2-7, with D hard to call. The CDR3 runs to 15 residues. The germline V gene encodes CDR1 SGHVS and CDR2 FNYEAQ. The CDR3 DNA sequence: TGTGCCAGCAGTTTAGGCCAGACACTATCCTACGAGCAGTACTTC. Residues: CASSLGQTLSYEQYF.

Regarding this clonotype: At one of its ends the junction is not consistent with the germline gene, which may arise from a read error. This rearrangement joins TRBV7-7 to TRBJ2-2; a possible D gene is TRBD1 (6 bases). The CDR3 runs to 16 residues. Per the germline V gene, CDR1 is SSHAT and CDR2 is FNYEAQ (reference sequence). The chain's CDR3 is CASSLHRDTATGELFF. As DNA, the CDR3 is TGTGCTAGCAGCTTACACCGGGACACCGCCACCGGGGAGCTGTTTTTT.

The rearrangement joins TRBV6-1 to TRBJ2-5, with TRBD2 matching 11 bases. The length of the CDR3 is 18 residues. Trimming removed 8 bases from V and 1 base from J; junction bases left unmatched: 15. Looked up from germline, CDR1 is MNHNS and CDR2 is SASEGT. The CDR3 protein is CASYPGLAEAGIQETQYF. CDR3 bases: TGTGCCAGCTATCCGGGACTAGCGGAAGCAGGAATCCAAGAGACCCAGTACTTC.

The rearrangement joins TRBV12-3 or TRBV12-4 to TRBJ2-7; D may be TRBD1 (5 bases). V was cut by 2 bases and J by 3 bases, with 11 bases left in between. This CDR3 has 14 residues. CDR3 in amino acids: CASSLNRLGYEQYF. CDR3 coding DNA: TGTGCCAGCAGTTTAAACAGGTTAGGCTACGAGCAGTACTTC.

There are many counts of this clonotype. The chain combines TRBV20-1 with TRBJ1-2; D ambiguous. The CDR3 contains 15 residues. Germline V gene data show CDR1 as DFQATT and CDR2 as SNEGSKA (reference sequence). The V gene lost 6 bases and the J gene lost 4 bases, with 21 bases spanning the gap. CDR3 residues: CSAPGPFSELYGYTF. In nucleotides, the CDR3 is TGCAGTGCCCCCGGTCCCTTTTCAGAGCTCTATGGCTACACCTTC.

The chain joins TRBV15 to TRBJ1-1; D is ambiguous. Per germline, CDR1 LNHNV and CDR2 YYDKDF (reference sequence). The CDR3 has 13 amino acids. The V gene lost 1 base and the J gene lost 1 base, with 4 bases spanning the gap. CDR3 protein: CATSRGRNTEAFF. CDR3 nucleotide sequence: TGTGCCACCAGCAGAGGCAGGAACACTGAAGCTTTCTTT.

The table lists this clonotype with a few counts. The rearrangement uses TRBV9 and TRBJ2-2; the D gene is possibly TRBD2 (5 bases). The CDR3 has 15 residues. The V end was cut by 0 bases, the J end by 1 base, with 7 bases between. CDR1 is SGDLS and CDR2 is YYNGEE in the germline V gene. The CDR3 nucleotides read TGTGCCAGCAGCGTAGCAGGAGGGAACACCGGGGAGCTGTTTTTT. This sequence encodes CASSVAGGNTGELFF.

Only a few counts were recorded for this clonotype. Here the CDR3 DNA reads TGTGCCAGCAGCCACGCCCAGCCCGGGACCTACACCGGGGAGCTGTTTTTT. It translates to CASSHAQPGTYTGELFF. The chain recombines TRBV3-1 with TRBJ2-2; D may match TRBD1 or TRBD2 (5 bases each). This CDR3 region has 17 residues. Trimming cost V 3 bases and J 3 bases, with 17 bases left between them. CDR1 and CDR2 from the germline V gene are LGHDT and YNNKEL (reference sequence).

This clonotype has a handful of counts. The chain links TRBV7-9 to TRBJ2-7; no definite D call. Trimming left V 5 bases short and J 2 bases short, with 10 bases between. The CDR3 has 13 amino acids. CDR1 SEHNR and CDR2 FQNEAQ come from the germline V gene (reference sequence). The CDR3 bases are TGTGCCAGCAGCACTGGAATCCCCTACGAGCAGTACTTC. This gives the protein CASSTGIPYEQYF. Variable domain in full (rest from reference TRBV7-9 and TRBJ2-7): DTGVSQNPRHKITKRGQNVTFRCDPISEHNRLYWYRQTLGQGPEFLTYFQNEAQLEKSRLLSDRFSAERPKGSFSTLEIQRTEQGDSAMYLCASSTGIPYEQYFGPGTRLTVT.

CDR3 in amino acids: CASSLIQGAGTDTQYF. DNA for the CDR3: TGTGCCAGCAGCTTAATACAGGGAGCGGGCACAGATACGCAGTATTTT. The genes are TRBV7-8 and TRBJ2-3; weak D call: TRBD1 (6 bases). Germline V gene sequence: CDR1 SGHVS, CDR2 FQNEAQ. Between the trimmed V and J ends, which lost 2 bases and 1 base, there was a span of 13 bases. The CDR3 length is 16 residues.

J is TRBJ2-7 and V is TRBV9; 12 bases match TRBD2. This CDR3 has 15 residues. CDR1 SGDLS and CDR2 YYNGEE come from the germline V gene. With 3 bases clipped from V and 5 bases from J, the junction kept 6 bases outside the gene matches. CDR3 region: CASSATSGGRNEQYF. The CDR3 nucleotides read TGTGCCAGCAGCGCAACTAGCGGGGGGCGCAACGAGCAGTACTTC.

This clonotype was picked up many times. V gene TRBV27 combines with J gene TRBJ2-7, with 9 bases fitting TRBD2. J was trimmed by 4 bases and V by 6 bases; bases with no gene match: 7. The CDR3 loop spans 14 amino acids. Germline V gene lookup returns CDR1 MNHEY and CDR2 SMNVEV (reference sequence). CDR3 coding DNA: TGTGCCAGCAGCCTTAGCGGGGGTCCGTACGAGCAGTACTTC. The encoded protein is CASSLSGGPYEQYF.

V is TRBV29-1 and J is TRBJ2-1; D unclear. Germline CDR1 SQVTM, CDR2 ANQGSEA. This CDR3 is 14 amino acids long. Deletions cut 5 bases from V and 0 bases from J, with 11 bases between. CDR3 nucleotides: TGCAGCGTTACAGATCGTGGCTCCTACAATGAGCAGTTCTTC. As protein: CSVTDRGSYNEQFF.